What follows describes a single T cell receptor beta chain. Its antigen is not known. Trimming stripped 6 bases from V and 5 bases from J, with 12 bases between. The CDR3 sequence is 13 residues long. CDR1 and CDR2 from the germline V gene are MNHNY and SVGAGI (reference sequence). The sample comes from a study of shared clonotypes between healthy human individuals. Study-wide results and caveats: Non-shared clonotypes showed lower generation probabilities than clonotypes common to all four donors.

TCRdb keeps only in-frame clones here, not all; method: immunoSEQ multiplex PCR. Of 2 million to 3 million clones listed, 85% to 95% were seen once; the top ten hold 0.13% to 0.15%. Division of CD4+ cells produced a CD45RA+ naive subset and a CD45RA-negative memory subset. The rearrangement links TRBV6-6 to TRBJ2-3; D possibly corresponds to TRBD2 (7 bases). Material: naive CD4+ T cells sorted from blood. Subset described: CD45RA+ positively selected. This TCR was sampled from a young man in good health. Here the CDR3 DNA reads TGTGCCAGCAGAGGGGGGGCCCAAGATACGCAGTATTTT. Translating gives CASRGGAQDTQYF.